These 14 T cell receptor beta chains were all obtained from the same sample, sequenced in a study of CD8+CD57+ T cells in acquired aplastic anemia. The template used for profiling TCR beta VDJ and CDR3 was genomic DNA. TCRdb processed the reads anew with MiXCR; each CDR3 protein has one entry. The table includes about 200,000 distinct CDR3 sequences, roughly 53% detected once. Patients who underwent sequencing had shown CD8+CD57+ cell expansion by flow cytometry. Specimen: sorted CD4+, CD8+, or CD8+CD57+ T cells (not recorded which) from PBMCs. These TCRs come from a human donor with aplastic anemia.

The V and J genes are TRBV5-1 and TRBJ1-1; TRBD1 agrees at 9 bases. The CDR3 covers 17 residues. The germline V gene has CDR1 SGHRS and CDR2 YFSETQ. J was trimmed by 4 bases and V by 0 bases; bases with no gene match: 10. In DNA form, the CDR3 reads TGCGCCAGCAGCTTGGGCACGACAGGGGGGTACGGCACTGAAGCTTTCTTT. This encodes CASSLGTTGGYGTEAFF. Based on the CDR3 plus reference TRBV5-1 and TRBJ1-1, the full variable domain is KAGVTQTPRYLIKTRGQQVTLSCSPISGHRSVSWYQQTPGQGLQFLFEYFSETQRNKGNFPGRFSGRQFSNSRSEMNVSTLELGDSALYLCASSLGTTGGYGTEAFFGQGTRLTVV.

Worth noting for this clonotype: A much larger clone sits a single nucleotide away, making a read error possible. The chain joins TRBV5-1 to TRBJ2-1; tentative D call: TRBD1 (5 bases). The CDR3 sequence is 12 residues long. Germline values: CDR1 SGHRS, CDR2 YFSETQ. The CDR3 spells CASSFRANEQLF. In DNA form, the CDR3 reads TGCGCCAGCAGCTTCAGGGCGAATGAGCAGCTCTTC.

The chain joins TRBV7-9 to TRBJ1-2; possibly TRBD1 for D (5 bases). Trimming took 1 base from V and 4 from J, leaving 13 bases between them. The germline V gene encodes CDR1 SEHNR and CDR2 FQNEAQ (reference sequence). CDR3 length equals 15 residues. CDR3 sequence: CASSLGTGTVYGYTF. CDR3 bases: TGTGCCAGCAGCTTAGGGACCGGGACCGTCTATGGCTACACCTTC.

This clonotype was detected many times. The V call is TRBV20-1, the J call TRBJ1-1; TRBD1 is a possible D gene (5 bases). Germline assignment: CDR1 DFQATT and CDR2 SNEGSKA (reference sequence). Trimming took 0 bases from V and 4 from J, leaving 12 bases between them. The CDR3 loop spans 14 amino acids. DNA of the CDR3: TGCAGTGCTAGAGATCAGGGCGGGGCCACTGAAGCTTTCTTT. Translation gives CSARDQGGATEAFF.

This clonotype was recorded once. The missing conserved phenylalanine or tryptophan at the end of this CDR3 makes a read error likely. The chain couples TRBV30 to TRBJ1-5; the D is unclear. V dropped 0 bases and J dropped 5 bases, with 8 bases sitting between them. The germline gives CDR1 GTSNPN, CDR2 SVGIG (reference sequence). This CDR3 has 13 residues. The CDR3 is CAWSVGLDQPQHL. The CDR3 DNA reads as TGTGCCTGGAGTGTAGGTTTAGATCAGCCCCAGCATCTT.

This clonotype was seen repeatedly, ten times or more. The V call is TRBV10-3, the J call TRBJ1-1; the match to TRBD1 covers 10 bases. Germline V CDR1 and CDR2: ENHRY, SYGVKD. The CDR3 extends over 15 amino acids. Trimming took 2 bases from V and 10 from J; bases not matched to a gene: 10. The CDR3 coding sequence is TGTGCCATCAGTGAGGCTAGACAGGGGGCTGTGCGAGCTTTCTTT. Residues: CAISEARQGAVRAFF.

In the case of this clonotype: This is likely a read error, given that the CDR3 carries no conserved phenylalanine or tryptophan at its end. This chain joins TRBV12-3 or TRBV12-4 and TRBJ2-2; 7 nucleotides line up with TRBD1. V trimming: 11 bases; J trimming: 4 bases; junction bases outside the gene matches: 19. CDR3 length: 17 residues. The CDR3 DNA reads TGTGCCGCCCCGGAGGCAGGGGGAATCCTAACCACCGGGGAGCTGTTTCTT. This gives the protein CAAPEAGGILTTGELFL.

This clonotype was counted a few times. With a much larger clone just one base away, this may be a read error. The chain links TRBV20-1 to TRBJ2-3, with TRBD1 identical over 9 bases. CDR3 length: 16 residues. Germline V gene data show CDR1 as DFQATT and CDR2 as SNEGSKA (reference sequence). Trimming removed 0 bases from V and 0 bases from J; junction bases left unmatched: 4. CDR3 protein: CSARDFGTGSTDTQYF. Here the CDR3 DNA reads TGCAGTGCTAGAGATTTCGGGACAGGGAGCACAGATACGCAGTATTTT.

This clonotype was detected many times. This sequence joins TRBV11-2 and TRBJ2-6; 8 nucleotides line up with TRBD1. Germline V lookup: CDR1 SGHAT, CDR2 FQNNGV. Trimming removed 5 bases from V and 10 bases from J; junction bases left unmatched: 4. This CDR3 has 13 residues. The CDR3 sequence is CASSTHRGNVLTF. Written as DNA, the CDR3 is TGTGCCAGCAGCACCCACAGGGGGAACGTCCTGACTTTC. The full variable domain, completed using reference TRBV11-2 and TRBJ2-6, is EAGVAQSPRYKIIEKRQSVAFWCNPISGHATLYWYQQILGQGPKLLIQFQNNGVVDDSQLPKDRFSAERLKGVDSTLKIQPAKLEDSAVYLCASSTHRGNVLTFGAGSRLTVL.

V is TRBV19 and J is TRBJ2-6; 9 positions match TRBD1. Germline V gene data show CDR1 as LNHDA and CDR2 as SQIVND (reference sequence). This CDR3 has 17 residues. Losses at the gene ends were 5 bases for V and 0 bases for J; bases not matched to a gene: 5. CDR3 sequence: CASSPLTGGSGANVLTF. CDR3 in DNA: TGTGCCAGTAGTCCGCTGACAGGGGGCTCTGGGGCCAACGTCCTGACTTTC.

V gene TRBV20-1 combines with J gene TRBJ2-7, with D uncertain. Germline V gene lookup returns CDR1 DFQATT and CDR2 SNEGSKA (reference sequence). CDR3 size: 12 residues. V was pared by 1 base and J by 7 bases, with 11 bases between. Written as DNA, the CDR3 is TGCAGTGCTAGAGGGTGGGCAGAGGAGCAGTACTTC. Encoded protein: CSARGWAEEQYF.

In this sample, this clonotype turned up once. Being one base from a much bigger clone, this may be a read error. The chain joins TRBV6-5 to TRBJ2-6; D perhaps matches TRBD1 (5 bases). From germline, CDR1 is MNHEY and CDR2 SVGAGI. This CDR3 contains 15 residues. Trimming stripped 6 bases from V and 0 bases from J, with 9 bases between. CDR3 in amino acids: CASSRQFSGANVLTF. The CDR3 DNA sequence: TGTGCCAGCAGCCGACAGTTCTCTGGGGCCAACGTCCTGACTTTC.

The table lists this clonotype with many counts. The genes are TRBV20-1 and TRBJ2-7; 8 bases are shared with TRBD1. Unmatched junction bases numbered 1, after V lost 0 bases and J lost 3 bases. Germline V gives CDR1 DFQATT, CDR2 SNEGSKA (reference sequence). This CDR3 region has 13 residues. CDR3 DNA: TGCAGTGCTAGAGAAACAGGGGGCTACGAGCAGTACTTC. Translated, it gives CSARETGGYEQYF.

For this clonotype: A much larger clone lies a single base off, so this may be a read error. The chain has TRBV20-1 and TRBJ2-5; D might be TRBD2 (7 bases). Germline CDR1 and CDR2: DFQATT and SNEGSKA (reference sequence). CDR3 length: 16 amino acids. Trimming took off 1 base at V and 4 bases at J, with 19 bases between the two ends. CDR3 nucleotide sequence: TGCAGTGCTAGAGTTAGAGGGGGGGGGGGCCGAGAGACCCAGTACTTC. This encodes CSARVRGGGGRETQYF.